Listed here are 8 T cell receptor beta chains from one sample, sequenced in a study of cytomegalovirus exposure and HLA in healthy donors (dated by TCRdb to the late 2010s). Library preparation was by the immunoSEQ multiplex PCR assay. The multiplex PCR relied on a mix of 60 forward primers for TCR Vbeta segments and 13 reverse primers for TCR Jbeta segments. TCRdb obtained this table from immuneACCESS and retained in-frame rearrangements with V and J assigned. These tables miss some clones; where compared with another copy, unresolved V genes account for less than half of the shortfall, and the remainder is unexplained. The sample includes about 150,000 clones, with 76% observed a single time. About 1.7% of the sample goes to the ten largest clones. Sequencing input: PBMCs. The receptors derive from a man aged 35-49 years in good health and CMV-seronegative.

This sequence joins TRBV14 and TRBJ1-6, with D possibly TRBD1 on 5 matching bases. CDR3 size: 15 residues. Per germline, CDR1 SGHDN and CDR2 FVKESK. V was trimmed by 3 bases and J by 6 bases, leaving 12 bases between them. This CDR3 reads CASSQARQFNSPLHF. CDR3 DNA: TGTGCCAGCAGCCAGGCCAGACAGTTTAATTCACCCCTCCACTTT.

CDR3 residues: CASSLEPGDRGNTIYF. DNA of the CDR3: TGCGCCAGCAGCTTGGAGCCAGGGGACAGGGGAAACACCATATATTTT. J is TRBJ1-3 and V is TRBV5-1, with 8 bases that match TRBD1. The CDR3 consists of 16 residues. The J segment lost 4 bases and the V segment lost 0 bases, leaving 6 bases of the junction unmatched. Germline V gene sequence: CDR1 SGHRS, CDR2 YFSETQ. Looking up the rest from reference TRBV5-1 and TRBJ1-3 gives the full variable domain: KAGVTQTPRYLIKTRGQQVTLSCSPISGHRSVSWYQQTPGQGLQFLFEYFSETQRNKGNFPGRFSGRQFSNSRSEMNVSTLELGDSALYLCASSLEPGDRGNTIYFGEGSWLTVV.

In its sample, this clone was seen a few times. The CDR3 is CSLYRGYEQYF. The DNA for the CDR3 is TGCAGTCTTTACAGGGGTTACGAGCAGTACTTC. This chain joins TRBV20-1 and TRBJ2-7, with 7 bases that match TRBD1. V lost 8 bases and J lost 4; bases outside the gene matches: 5. The CDR3 totals 11 residues. CDR1 is DFQATT and CDR2 is SNEGSKA in the germline V gene (reference sequence).

About this clone: Other nucleotide sequences in the sample specify the same CDR3. V gene TRBV19 combines with J gene TRBJ2-1; 8 bases are shared with TRBD2. V shed 5 bases and J 7 bases; nucleotides not matched to a gene: 10. The CDR3 is 15 residues long. CDR1 LNHDA and CDR2 SQIVND come from the germline V gene (reference sequence). The CDR3 nucleotides read TGTGCCAGTAGTCCCGGGAGGGCCCAGGAGAATGAGCAGTTCTTC. Its translation: CASSPGRAQENEQFF.

The V gene is TRBV2, the J gene TRBJ2-7, with TRBD2 matching 7 bases. Trimming at V came to 3 bases and at J to 1 base, leaving 6 bases not matched to a gene. Germline lookup yields CDR1 SNHLY and CDR2 FYNNEI. The length of the CDR3 is 15 residues. The CDR3, as DNA: TGTGCCAGCAGTGACAGCGGGGCCCCTTCCTACGAGCAGTACTTC. Translating it yields CASSDSGAPSYEQYF.

A few counts support this clone. This chain uses TRBV28 with TRBJ2-5, with 8 bases matching TRBD1. Germline values: CDR1 MDHEN, CDR2 SYDVKM. V was pared by 5 bases and J by 7 bases, with 15 bases of the junction left unmatched. The CDR3 loop spans 16 amino acids. The CDR3 is CASSRRTGTARGTQYF. The DNA for the CDR3 is TGTGCCAGCAGTCGGCGGACAGGGACGGCCCGGGGGACCCAGTACTTC.

The chain joins TRBV10-3 to TRBJ2-2; D is possibly TRBD1 (6 bases). CDR3 size: 14 residues. Trimming removed 6 bases from V and 0 bases from J, with 8 bases in between. CDR1 is ENHRY, CDR2 SYGVKD, per germline. Here the CDR3 DNA reads TGTGCCATCAGGACAGGTTCGAACACCGGGGAGCTGTTTTTT. Residues: CAIRTGSNTGELFF.

The chain combines TRBV6-1 with TRBJ2-7, with D unresolved. This CDR3 spans 13 amino acids. CDR1 and CDR2 from the germline V gene are MNHNS and SASEGT. The V and J ends lost 4 bases and 2 bases respectively, with 9 bases between them. The CDR3 coding sequence is TGTGCCAGCAGTGTTGGGCAGGCCTACGAGCAGTACTTC. Its protein is CASSVGQAYEQYF.